A single sample is the source of the 8 T cell receptor beta chains below, sequenced in a study of T cell responses to AZD1222 COVID-19 vaccine. This table comes from immunoSEQ multiplex PCR, and its TCRdb copy is limited to in-frame clones, with some not included. The table has roughly 100,000 clones, more than 75% seen once. Sequencing used peripheral blood, obtained 28 days after the second dose of the MenACWY control vaccine. The receptors originated from an adult who received the MenACWY meningococcal vaccine as a control.

The chain recombines TRBV28 with TRBJ1-4, with unresolved D. Germline loops: CDR1 MDHEN, CDR2 SYDVKM. There are 16 residues in the CDR3. V lost 5 bases and J 10 bases, leaving 23 bases between the germline ends. CDR3 coding DNA: TGTGCCAGCAGTCCCCCTCCCACTTCAGATGCAGGAAAACTGTTTTTT. It codes for CASSPPPTSDAGKLFF.

The chain combines TRBV4-3 with TRBJ2-1; 8 positions agree with TRBD1. The germline CDR1 and CDR2 sequences are LGHNA and YSLEER. V dropped 0 bases and J dropped 6; count of bases not matched to a gene: 10. This CDR3 comprises 17 residues. The DNA for the CDR3 is TGCGCCAGCAGCCAAGATACAGGGGGGCGGCCTTTCAATGAGCAGTTCTTC. This codes for CASSQDTGGRPFNEQFF.

The rearrangement uses TRBV24-1 and TRBJ2-7, with 7 bases identical to TRBD1. Trimming removed 4 bases from V and 6 bases from J; junction bases left unmatched: 8. Germline V gene sequence: CDR1 KGHDR, CDR2 SFDVKD. The CDR3 is 14 residues long. CDR3 nucleotides: TGTGCCACCAGTGACGCTACAGGGGCTCGCGAGCAGTACTTC. It encodes CATSDATGAREQYF.

The chain combines TRBV19 with TRBJ2-3; a possible D gene is TRBD1 (6 bases). The CDR3 sequence is 16 residues long. Germline V CDR1 and CDR2: LNHDA, SQIVND (reference sequence). The V and J ends lost 3 bases and 1 base respectively, with 14 bases between them. CDR3 DNA: TGTGCCAGTAGTATTACAGGGTGGCGGGGCACAGATACGCAGTATTTT. Encoded protein: CASSITGWRGTDTQYF.

The V call is TRBV29-1, the J call TRBJ2-1; 10 bases are shared with TRBD2. J gave up 2 bases and V 5 bases, and 3 bases lay outside the gene matches. The germline CDR1 and CDR2 sequences are SQVTM and ANQGSEA. The CDR3 covers 14 residues. This CDR3 reads CSVPLAGTYNEQFF. The DNA for the CDR3 is TGCAGCGTTCCACTAGCGGGGACCTACAATGAGCAGTTCTTC.

V usage is TRBV27 and J usage is TRBJ2-7; D is tentatively TRBD1 or TRBD2 (6 bases each). Germline CDR1 and CDR2: MNHEY and SMNVEV (reference sequence). V was pared by 2 bases and J by 3 bases, with 11 bases between. This CDR3 contains 14 residues. DNA for the CDR3: TGTGCCAGCAGTTTAGGGGGGCGCAGCTACGAGCAGTACTTC. Protein sequence: CASSLGGRSYEQYF.

The chain joins TRBV4-1 to TRBJ1-4, with 7 bases aligning to TRBD1. The CDR3 is 14 amino acids. Germline V gene sequence: CDR1 MGHRA, CDR2 YSYEKL. Trimming at V came to 0 bases and at J to 15 bases, leaving 10 bases not matched to a gene. CDR3 DNA: TGCGCCAGCAGCCAAGAGACAGGGAGGGGTTCGTTGTTTTTT. The encoded protein is CASSQETGRGSLFF.

The chain employs TRBV4-3 and TRBJ2-1; D is possibly TRBD1 or TRBD2 (5 bases each). Germline lookup yields CDR1 LGHNA and CDR2 YSLEER. The CDR3 has 13 residues. Trimming left V 0 bases short and J 9 bases short, with 9 bases between. CDR3 region: CASSQDLGGEQFF. DNA for the CDR3: TGCGCCAGCAGCCAAGATCTTGGGGGTGAGCAGTTCTTC.